The clone carrying this T cell receptor (beta chain) has ten or more counts. Its antigen remains unknown. This sample is part of a study of human T cells and chemical hapten exposure. Study observations and caveats: With DPC sensitization, TCRs exceeding 1 in 1000 frequency showed no change.

A single record per CDR3 protein comes from TCRdb applying MiXCR to the RACE reads. The table shows roughly 130,000 distinct CDR3 sequences, with about 10% occurring only once. Trimming took 4 bases from V and 2 from J, leaving 10 bases between them. The CDR3 covers 14 residues. The time point is: patch test 3, about 24 weeks after DPC sensitization. The treatment is: therapeutic diphenylcyclopropenone sensitization with weekly scalp DPC. The starting material was whole blood, obtained in connection with sensitization to the hapten diphenylcyclopropenone (DPC). This chain joins TRBV12-3 or TRBV12-4 and TRBJ2-3, with D maybe TRBD2 (6 bases). This receptor was identified in a woman between 50 and 59 years old with alopecia areata. Some clones in this sample may be carry-over from other donors' samples. The CDR3 DNA reads as TGTGCCAGCAGTTATAGCGGACCCACAGATACGCAGTATTTT. As protein: CASSYSGPTDTQYF.